The source of this T cell receptor beta chain is a study of blood T cell repertoires in COVID-19. The authors' processing: Amplification of reference gene primers was used by the study to estimate nucleated cell counts. TCRdb keeps only in-frame clones here, not all; method: immunoSEQ multiplex PCR. That table supplies the V and J calls and clone size; D and trimming were determined from the DNA. The sample lists 75,000 to 95,000 clones, 85% to 95% seen once, with approximately 1.6% in the top ten. The CDR3 sequence is 15 residues long. The germline gives CDR1 SGHRS, CDR2 YFSETQ. Trimming cost V 4 bases and J 9 bases; bases outside gene matches: 7.

The sequence was collected from a man aged 60 to 75 with acute or convalescent COVID-19. The sample taken for sequencing was peripheral blood. The chain joins TRBV5-1 to TRBJ2-1; 13 bases map to TRBD2. The CDR3 coding sequence is TGCGCCAGCAGCAATCCCGGGACTAGCGGGATTGAGCAGTTCTTC. Translating it yields CASSNPGTSGIEQFF.